This is a list of T cell receptor beta chains from one sample in a study of yellow fever vaccine responses in identical twins. TCRdb used MiXCR to reprocess the RT-PCR reads, holding one entry per CDR3 protein. In the table there are around 33,000 distinct CDR3 sequences, 45% to 65% of which are singletons. The material sequenced was T cells from blood (PBMCs), unsorted or a sorted subset (not recorded which), taken before or after yellow fever vaccination (not recorded which). These receptors came from a woman between 18 and 29 years old who received the yellow fever vaccine. The CDR3 runs from the conserved cysteine through the conserved F or W. A D gene is named only where the DNA matches it firmly. Some rows mark clone size as missing; the rest say once, few, many or name a class of expanded clone.

v_call: TRBV3-1; clone_size: NA; d_call: TRBD2; j_call: TRBJ2-5; cdr3_aa: CASSHMGGKETQYF; cdr3_nt: TGTGCCAGCAGTCACATGGGGGGGAAAGAGACCCAGTACTTC
v_call: TRBV6-1; clone_size: NA; d_call: NA; j_call: TRBJ2-1; cdr3_aa: CASSRRKGRMPSYNEQFF; cdr3_nt: TGTGCCAGCAGTCGCCGGAAGGGAAGAATGCCCTCCTACAATGAGCAGTTCTTC
v_call: TRBV7-6; clone_size: few; d_call: TRBD2; j_call: TRBJ2-3; cdr3_aa: CASSPGLAGPTDTQYF; cdr3_nt: TGTGCCAGCAGCCCGGGACTAGCGGGGCCCACAGATACGCAGTATTTT
v_call: TRBV29-1; clone_size: NA; d_call: NA; j_call: TRBJ2-3; cdr3_aa: CSVGMEDITDTQYF; cdr3_nt: TGCAGCGTTGGAATGGAGGACATCACAGATACGCAGTATTTT
v_call: TRBV5-5; clone_size: NA; d_call: NA; j_call: TRBJ2-3; cdr3_aa: CASSYSSTDTQYF; cdr3_nt: TGTGCCAGCAGCTATTCAAGCACAGATACGCAGTATTTT
v_call: TRBV5-1; clone_size: once; d_call: NA; j_call: TRBJ2-5; cdr3_aa: CASSLASQRETQYF; cdr3_nt: TGCGCCAGCAGCTTGGCGTCGCAGCGAGAGACCCAGTACTTC
v_call: TRBV7-9; clone_size: NA; d_call: TRBD1; j_call: TRBJ1-5; cdr3_aa: CASSLGTVYSNQPQHF; cdr3_nt: TGTGCCAGCAGCCTTGGGACAGTATATAGCAATCAGCCCCAGCATTTT
v_call: TRBV2; clone_size: NA; d_call: NA; j_call: TRBJ1-2; cdr3_aa: CASSVTANYGYTF; cdr3_nt: TGTGCCAGCAGTGTAACAGCGAACTATGGCTACACCTTC
v_call: TRBV7-2; clone_size: NA; d_call: NA; j_call: TRBJ2-7; cdr3_aa: CASSTVGTNVREQYF; cdr3_nt: TGTGCCAGCAGTACCGTGGGGACCAACGTTCGCGAGCAGTACTTC
v_call: TRBV19; clone_size: NA; d_call: NA; j_call: TRBJ2-1; cdr3_aa: CASSTPGKGKNNEQFF; cdr3_nt: TGTGCCAGTAGTACTCCCGGAAAAGGAAAAAACAATGAGCAGTTCTTC
v_call: TRBV5-5; clone_size: few; d_call: NA; j_call: TRBJ1-1; cdr3_aa: CASSLRPNTEAFF; cdr3_nt: TGTGCCAGCAGCTTGAGACCGAACACTGAAGCTTTCTTT
v_call: TRBV6-1; clone_size: NA; d_call: NA; j_call: TRBJ2-1; cdr3_aa: CASSQTYNEQFF; cdr3_nt: TGTGCCAGCAGTCAAACCTACAATGAGCAGTTCTTC
v_call: TRBV20-1; clone_size: few; d_call: NA; j_call: TRBJ2-5; cdr3_aa: CSASRSPQETQYF; cdr3_nt: TGCAGTGCTAGCAGGTCGCCTCAAGAGACCCAGTACTTC
v_call: TRBV5-4; clone_size: few; d_call: NA; j_call: TRBJ2-2; cdr3_aa: CASSLRMGTGELFF; cdr3_nt: TGTGCCAGCAGCTTGCGGATGGGGACCGGGGAGCTGTTTTTT
v_call: TRBV25-1; clone_size: few; d_call: NA; j_call: TRBJ1-2; cdr3_aa: CASTPGIYGYTF; cdr3_nt: TGTGCCAGCACCCCGGGAATCTATGGCTACACCTTC
v_call: TRBV5-1; clone_size: NA; d_call: TRBD1; j_call: TRBJ1-4; cdr3_aa: CASSLGSGQGFWDEKLFF; cdr3_nt: TGCGCCAGCAGCTTGGGATCGGGACAGGGGTTTTGGGATGAAAAACTGTTTTTT
v_call: TRBV29-1; clone_size: few; d_call: NA; j_call: TRBJ1-1; cdr3_aa: CSVEEGRTEAFF; cdr3_nt: TGCAGCGTTGAAGAGGGCCGGACTGAAGCTTTCTTT
v_call: TRBV11-1; clone_size: once; d_call: NA; j_call: TRBJ2-2; cdr3_aa: CASSLEALKSRLFF; cdr3_nt: TGTGCCAGCAGCTTAGAAGCTTTAAAATCAAGGCTGTTTTTT
v_call: TRBV4-1; clone_size: NA; d_call: NA; j_call: TRBJ1-6; cdr3_aa: CASSGGNSPLHF; cdr3_nt: TGCGCCAGCAGTGGGGGTAATTCACCCCTCCACTTT
v_call: TRBV18; clone_size: few; d_call: NA; j_call: TRBJ2-3; cdr3_aa: CASSPSDTQYF; cdr3_nt: TGTGCCAGCTCACCTTCAGATACGCAGTATTTT